The clone carrying this T cell receptor beta chain came up many times. Its matching antigen is unknown. Possible read error: a much larger clone is one base away. The data stem from a study of T cells in Graves' hyperthyroidism and ophthalmopathy. Study outcomes and limitations: Most thyroid-expanded clonotypes above 0.001 were also found in blood. In validation, the model predicted ophthalmopathy. These predictions came a median roughly 6 months before onset.

For ophthalmopathy patients, the Clinical Activity Score was at least 3 and the NOSPECS grade at least 4; duration was under 3 months. Exclusion of patients followed from uncontrolled infection, other autoimmune disease, pregnancy or lactation. TCR beta CDR3 regions were amplified from RNA transcripts. The study used the HTBI primer set for a first-round RT-PCR of the TCR CDR3. TCRdb ran MiXCR on the multiplex PCR reads and lists one entry per CDR3 protein. The table has some 360,000 distinct CDR3 sequences, 15% to 20% seen once. The CDR3 runs 13 residues. The chain combines TRBV12-3 or TRBV12-4 with TRBJ2-5, with D possibly being TRBD2 (6 bases). The receptor comes from a middle-aged woman with Graves' ophthalmopathy. The material sequenced was blood. The DNA for the CDR3 is TGTGCCAGCACTCGGGCCGCCCGGGAGACCCAGTGCTTC. Residues: CASTRAARETQCF.